What follows are 27 T cell receptor beta chains derived from one specimen sequenced in a study of PD-L1 blockade in urothelial cancer. This table comes from immunoSEQ multiplex PCR, and its TCRdb copy is limited to in-frame clones, with some not included. The profile shows tens of thousands of clones, 90% of them singletons. Described time point: pretreatment peripheral blood. Here the sequenced sample was PBMCs, taken around atezolizumab (anti-PD-L1) treatment. All receptors come from a man aged 55 to 70 with urothelial cancer.

The V gene is TRBV11-2, the J gene TRBJ1-3; a weak D match, TRBD1 (5 bases). This CDR3 comprises 15 residues. Looked up from germline, CDR1 is SGHAT and CDR2 is FQNNGV. V was pared by 2 bases and J by 0 bases, with 8 bases between. The CDR3 sequence is CASSLSTDSGNTIYF. The DNA for the CDR3 is TGTGCCAGCAGCTTATCGACAGACTCTGGAAACACCATATATTTT.

The chain couples TRBV2 to TRBJ1-2, with D unclear. The CDR3 length is 12 residues. V lost 4 bases and J 8 bases, leaving 11 bases between the germline ends. Germline V gives CDR1 SNHLY, CDR2 FYNNEI. CDR3 loop: CASSAGFRGYTF. Here the CDR3 DNA reads TGTGCCAGCAGTGCGGGTTTCCGAGGCTACACCTTC. The entire variable domain, with the rest obtained from reference TRBV2 and TRBJ1-2, is as follows: EPEVTQTPSHQVTQMGQEVILRCVPISNHLYFYWYRQILGQKVEFLVSFYNNEISEKSEIFDDQFSVERPDGSNFTLKIRSTKLEDSAMYFCASSAGFRGYTFGSGTRLTVV.

V gene TRBV19 combines with J gene TRBJ2-1, with D perhaps TRBD2 (6 bases). CDR1 and CDR2 (germline): LNHDA, SQIVND (reference sequence). This CDR3 spans 15 amino acids. With 5 bases removed from V and 0 bases from J, the gap between germline ends came to 11 bases. The CDR3 sequence is CASSGGTDSYNEQFF. CDR3 DNA: TGTGCCAGTAGTGGGGGGACTGACTCCTACAATGAGCAGTTCTTC.

Points on this clone: Relative to the germline gene, one junction end is altered; a read error may explain this. V and J are TRBV7-7 and TRBJ2-7; 9 nucleotides line up with TRBD1. Germline CDR1 SSHAT, CDR2 FNYEAQ (reference sequence). This CDR3 contains 13 residues. CDR3 sequence (DNA): TGTGCTAGCAGCCTAAGGGACAGGGAAGAGCAGTACTTC. As protein: CASSLRDREEQYF.

This chain connects TRBV21-1 to TRBJ1-2. TRBV21-1 is noted as a pseudogene. The CDR3 contains 16 residues. The CDR3 reads CASSTQRGGGGYGYTF. The CDR3 nucleotides read TGTGCCAGCAGCACCCAAAGGGGGGGCGGAGGCTATGGCTACACCTTC.

The genes are TRBV5-1 and TRBJ1-6; 8 bases map to TRBD1. Trimming at V came to 5 bases and at J to 6 bases, leaving 7 bases not matched to a gene. CDR1 is SGHRS, CDR2 YFSETQ, per germline. The length of the CDR3 is 15 residues. In DNA, the CDR3 is TGCGCCAGCAGGCCTCAGGGGGCCGGTAATTCACCCCTCCACTTT. This codes for CASRPQGAGNSPLHF.

DNA for the CDR3: TGTGCCAGCAGCGTAGCGGGACTAGCGGGGTTGGGTGAGCAGTTCTTC. Residues: CASSVAGLAGLGEQFF. The rearrangement joins TRBV9 to TRBJ2-1, with TRBD2 matching 13 bases. This CDR3 has 16 residues. Germline values: CDR1 SGDLS, CDR2 YYNGEE. V shed 0 bases, J shed 9 bases, and the junction held 6 bases outside the gene matches.

The chain has TRBV7-2 and TRBJ2-7; 9 bases agree with TRBD1. V gave up 5 bases and J gave up 7 bases; unmatched junction bases: 12. The CDR3 runs 15 residues. Germline CDR1 and CDR2: SGHTA and FQGNSA. The CDR3 sequence: CASSPPGTGPVEQYF. In nucleotides, the CDR3 is TGTGCCAGCAGCCCCCCCGGGACAGGGCCAGTAGAGCAGTACTTC.

This clone was counted many times. The rearrangement uses TRBV7-9 and TRBJ2-4, with 13 bases identical to TRBD2. The V and J ends lost 5 bases and 3 bases, in that order; junction bases with no gene match: 7. Germline lookup yields CDR1 SEHNR and CDR2 FQNEAQ (reference sequence). The CDR3 contains 17 residues. The CDR3 coding sequence is TGTGCCAGCAGCCCCCAGACTAGCGGGGGGTTCAAAAACATTCAGTACTTC. It codes for CASSPQTSGGFKNIQYF. The whole variable domain, remainder taken from reference TRBV7-9 and TRBJ2-4, is DTGVSQNPRHKITKRGQNVTFRCDPISEHNRLYWYRQTLGQGPEFLTYFQNEAQLEKSRLLSDRFSAERPKGSFSTLEIQRTEQGDSAMYLCASSPQTSGGFKNIQYFGAGTRLSVL.

CDR3 in amino acids: CAISETGSWTEAFF. DNA of the CDR3: TGTGCCATCAGTGAGACAGGGTCATGGACTGAAGCTTTCTTT. This chain connects TRBV10-3 to TRBJ1-1; possible D gene TRBD1, 6 bases. V lost 2 bases and J 5 bases, leaving 12 bases between the germline ends. Germline V gene sequence: CDR1 ENHRY, CDR2 SYGVKD. CDR3 length: 14 amino acids.

This chain links TRBV27 with TRBJ2-1, with D possibly TRBD1 on 5 matching bases. The CDR3 runs to 15 residues. V lost 5 bases, J lost 0 bases, and 11 bases lay in between. CDR1 is MNHEY and CDR2 is SMNVEV in the germline V gene (reference sequence). CDR3 in amino acids: CASSLQVPSYNEQFF. CDR3 bases: TGTGCCAGCAGTCTACAGGTGCCCTCCTACAATGAGCAGTTCTTC.

The chain has TRBV11-2 and TRBJ2-1; D is perhaps TRBD2 (6 bases). Germline V lookup: CDR1 SGHAT, CDR2 FQNNGV. The CDR3 has 13 residues. V lost 6 bases to trimming and J lost 4 bases, with 10 bases between them. CDR3 bases: TGTGCCAGCAGGCGACGGGGGTACAATGAGCAGTTCTTC. Its protein is CASRRRGYNEQFF.

This rearrangement joins TRBV29-1 to TRBJ2-1, with 7 bases matching TRBD1. Trimming took 7 bases from V and 5 from J; bases not matched to a gene: 8. This CDR3 region has 13 residues. The germline gives CDR1 SQVTM, CDR2 ANQGSEA. The CDR3 DNA sequence: TGCAGCGAAGACAGGGCGAGAAACAATGAGCAGTTCTTC. Translation: CSEDRARNNEQFF.

V usage is TRBV5-1 and J usage is TRBJ2-4; D unclear. Germline V gene lookup returns CDR1 SGHRS and CDR2 YFSETQ. CDR3 size: 13 residues. The V end was cut by 5 bases, the J end by 8 bases, with 14 bases between. CDR3 sequence reads: CASRAAHGDIQYF. The CDR3 region has the DNA TGCGCCAGCAGGGCGGCCCATGGAGACATTCAGTACTTC.

This clone was detected a few times. The sample contains more than one DNA sequence encoding this CDR3. V usage is TRBV2 and J usage is TRBJ2-3; tentatively, D is TRBD1 (6 bases). Trimming left V 0 bases short and J 7 bases short, with 8 bases between. Germline values: CDR1 SNHLY, CDR2 FYNNEI. The CDR3 contains 13 residues. CDR3 protein: CASSEAGANTQYF. The CDR3 region has the DNA TGTGCCAGCAGTGAAGCGGGGGCCAATACGCAGTATTTT.

This chain connects TRBV5-8 to TRBJ1-1, with TRBD1 as a possible D gene (6 bases). The V end lost 0 bases, the J end lost 1 base, and 13 bases lay between the germline ends. The CDR3 is 16 amino acids. Per the germline V gene, CDR1 is SGHTS and CDR2 is YDEGEE. CDR3: CASSLGGLRRNTEAFF. In nucleotides, the CDR3 is TGTGCCAGCAGCTTGGGGGGGCTGAGGCGGAACACTGAAGCTTTCTTT.

A few counts support this clone. V usage is TRBV4-1 and J usage is TRBJ1-1, with no clear D. Germline assignment: CDR1 MGHRA and CDR2 YSYEKL. The CDR3 spans 13 residues. Trimming pared 8 bases from V and 0 bases from J, leaving 10 bases between. The CDR3 is CASSGGMNTEAFF. CDR3 DNA sequence: TGCGCCAGCTCGGGAGGGATGAACACTGAAGCTTTCTTT.

This sequence joins TRBV19 and TRBJ2-1, with 9 bases matching TRBD2. V shed 4 bases, J shed 5 bases, and the junction held 3 bases outside the gene matches. CDR1 LNHDA and CDR2 SQIVND come from the germline V gene (reference sequence). This CDR3 is built from 14 residues. DNA for the CDR3: TGTGCCAGTAGTAGGACTAGCGCTCACAATGAGCAGTTCTTC. Protein product: CASSRTSAHNEQFF.

This clone was seen only a few times. CDR3 in DNA: TGTGCCAGCAGTTACCCGCCGGGAACGTTCACAGATACGCAGTATTTT. Translation gives CASSYPPGTFTDTQYF. The chain uses TRBV6-6 and TRBJ2-3, with a possible D match to TRBD2 (5 bases). Trimming shortened V by 2 bases and J by 2 bases, and 14 bases separated the two germline ends. Per germline, CDR1 MNHNY and CDR2 SVGAGI (reference sequence). CDR3 length: 16 amino acids.

As for this clone: The sample carries other DNA sequences with the same CDR3. The chain carries TRBV9 and TRBJ2-5; TRBD1 agrees at 7 bases. The CDR3 has 15 amino acids. The V gene end was trimmed by 1 base and the J gene end by 3 bases; junction bases not matched to a gene: 6. Germline V CDR1 and CDR2: SGDLS, YYNGEE. CDR3 sequence reads: CASSVKGAREETQYF. CDR3 DNA: TGTGCCAGCAGCGTAAAGGGGGCGCGGGAAGAGACCCAGTACTTC.

This rearrangement joins TRBV1 to TRBJ1-6. TRBV1 is a recognized pseudogene. This CDR3 comprises 16 residues. The CDR3 DNA reads TGCACCAGCAGCCAACCCCTCGGGAACTCTAATTCACCCCTCCACTTT. Residues: CTSSQPLGNSNSPLHF.

The rearrangement uses TRBV4-3 and TRBJ2-3; perhaps TRBD1 as D (7 bases). The CDR3 runs to 14 residues. Trimming removed 0 bases from V and 4 bases from J, with 8 bases in between. Germline V gene lookup returns CDR1 LGHNA and CDR2 YSLEER. CDR3 nucleotides: TGCGCCAGCAGCCAAGACAGGGGGGCAGATACGCAGTATTTT. Translated, it gives CASSQDRGADTQYF.

V and J are TRBV7-2 and TRBJ2-7; 7 bases line up with TRBD1. J gave up 4 bases and V 5 bases, and 8 bases lay outside the gene matches. This CDR3 spans 14 amino acids. CDR1 is SGHTA, CDR2 FQGNSA, per germline. The chain's CDR3 is CASSAEGQLYEQYF. The CDR3 bases are TGTGCCAGCAGCGCCGAGGGACAGCTGTACGAGCAGTACTTC. The variable domain in full, with the rest retrieved from reference TRBV7-2 and TRBJ2-7, is GAGVSQSPSNKVTEKGKDVELRCDPISGHTALYWYRQSLGQGLEFLIYFQGNSAPDKSGLPSDRFSAERTGGSVSTLTIQRTQQEDSAVYLCASSAEGQLYEQYFGPGTRLTVT.

V and J are TRBV27 and TRBJ1-5; a weak D match, TRBD1 (6 bases). V gave up 6 bases and J gave up 6 bases, with 9 bases separating them. The CDR3 has 12 amino acids. From germline, CDR1 is MNHEY and CDR2 SMNVEV (reference sequence). This CDR3 is CASRGGSQPQHF. In DNA form, the CDR3 reads TGTGCCAGCAGAGGGGGAAGTCAGCCCCAGCATTTT.

J is TRBJ2-2 and V is TRBV28; a weak D match, TRBD1 (6 bases). CDR3 length: 13 residues. Germline CDR1 is MDHEN and CDR2 is SYDVKM. V shed 6 bases and J shed 1 base, with 6 bases lying between them. The CDR3 sequence is CASRTGNTGELFF. CDR3 sequence (DNA): TGTGCCAGCAGGACAGGGAACACCGGGGAGCTGTTTTTT.

The rearrangement links TRBV19 to TRBJ2-5; D may be TRBD1 (6 bases). Germline assignment: CDR1 LNHDA and CDR2 SQIVND (reference sequence). The CDR3 length is 13 residues. Trimming cost V 5 bases and J 6 bases, with 13 bases left between them. The CDR3: CASSAGQGQTQYF. For the CDR3, the DNA is TGTGCCAGTAGTGCCGGCCAGGGGCAGACCCAGTACTTC. The whole variable domain, filled in from reference TRBV19 and TRBJ2-5, reads DGGITQSPKYLFRKEGQNVTLSCEQNLNHDAMYWYRQDPGQGLRLIYYSQIVNDFQKGDIAEGYSVSREKKESFPLTVTSAQKNPTAFYLCASSAGQGQTQYFGPGTRLLVL.

The chain links TRBV6-1 to TRBJ1-1; TRBD1 matches 8 bases. V was pared by 4 bases and J by 5 bases, with 6 bases of the junction left unmatched. Germline V gene data show CDR1 as MNHNS and CDR2 as SASEGT. This CDR3 is built from 14 residues. The CDR3 DNA reads as TGTGCCAGCAGTGCGGACAGGGTAGGAACTGAAGCTTTCTTT. Translating it yields CASSADRVGTEAFF.